Below are 4 T cell receptor beta chains sequenced from a single sample in a study of STAT5B mutations in CD4+ large granular lymphocyte leukemia. Some clones are missing from TCRdb's copy, which holds only in-frame ones; the method was immunoSEQ multiplex PCR. In the table there are more than 9,500 clones, about 80% of which are singletons. The source material was PBMCs. All receptors come from a man aged 55 to 69 with CD4+ T-cell large granular lymphocyte leukemia.

This sequence joins TRBV9 and TRBJ2-5; the match to TRBD2 covers 10 bases. CDR1 and CDR2 (germline): SGDLS, YYNGEE. V dropped 0 bases and J dropped 5; count of bases not matched to a gene: 7. The CDR3 totals 16 residues. The CDR3 reads CASSVEPSGRTETQYF. The CDR3 DNA sequence: TGTGCCAGCAGCGTAGAGCCTAGCGGGAGAACTGAGACCCAGTACTTC.

This clone is a singleton in its sample. The genes are TRBV4-2 and TRBJ2-2, with 10 bases fitting TRBD2. Germline-derived CDR1 and CDR2 are LGHNA and YNFKEQ. Losses at the gene ends were 4 bases for V and 3 bases for J; bases not matched to a gene: 5. This CDR3 is 16 amino acids long. CDR3 bases: TGTGCCAGCAGCCCTCGGACTAGCGGCGACACCGGGGAGCTGTTTTTT. Translation: CASSPRTSGDTGELFF.

This chain connects TRBV14 to TRBJ1-3; a possible D gene is TRBD1 (5 bases). Trimming shortened V by 8 bases and J by 2 bases, and 10 bases separated the two germline ends. Germline lookup yields CDR1 SGHDN and CDR2 FVKESK. This CDR3 is built from 13 residues. The CDR3 is CASRQSPGNTIYF. The CDR3 nucleotides are TGTGCCAGCCGACAGTCGCCTGGAAACACCATATATTTT.

The chain is built from TRBV12-5 and TRBJ2-1; TRBD2 matches 9 bases. The CDR3 contains 15 residues. Per the germline V gene, CDR1 is LGHNT and CDR2 is FRNRAP. J was trimmed by 3 bases and V by 1 base; bases with no gene match: 1. The CDR3 protein is CASGLGAGGYNEQFF. The DNA for the CDR3 is TGTGCTAGTGGTTTGGGAGCGGGGGGCTACAATGAGCAGTTCTTC.